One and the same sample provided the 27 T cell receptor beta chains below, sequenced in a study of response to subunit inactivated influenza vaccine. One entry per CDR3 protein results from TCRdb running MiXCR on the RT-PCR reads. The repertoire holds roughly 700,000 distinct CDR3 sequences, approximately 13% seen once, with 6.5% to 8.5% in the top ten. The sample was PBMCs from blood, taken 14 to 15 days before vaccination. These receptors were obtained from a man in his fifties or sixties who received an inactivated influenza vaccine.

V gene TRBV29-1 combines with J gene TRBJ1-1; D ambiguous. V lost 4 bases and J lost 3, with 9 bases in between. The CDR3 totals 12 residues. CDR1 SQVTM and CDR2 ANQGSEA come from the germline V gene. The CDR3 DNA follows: TGCAGCGTTGTGGATGGGGACACTGAAGCTTTCTTT. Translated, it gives CSVVDGDTEAFF.

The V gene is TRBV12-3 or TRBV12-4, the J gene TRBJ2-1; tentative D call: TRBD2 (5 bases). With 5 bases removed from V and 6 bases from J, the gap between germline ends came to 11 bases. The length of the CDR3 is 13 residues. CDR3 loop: CASSLGLSNEQFF. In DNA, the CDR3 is TGTGCCAGCAGTCTCGGACTGAGCAATGAGCAGTTCTTC.

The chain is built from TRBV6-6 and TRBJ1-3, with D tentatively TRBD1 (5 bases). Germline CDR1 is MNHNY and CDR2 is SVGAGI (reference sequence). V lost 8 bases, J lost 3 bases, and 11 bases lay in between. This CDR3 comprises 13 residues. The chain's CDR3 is CASDPGVGNTIYF. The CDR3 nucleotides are TGTGCCAGCGACCCGGGGGTTGGAAACACCATATATTTT.

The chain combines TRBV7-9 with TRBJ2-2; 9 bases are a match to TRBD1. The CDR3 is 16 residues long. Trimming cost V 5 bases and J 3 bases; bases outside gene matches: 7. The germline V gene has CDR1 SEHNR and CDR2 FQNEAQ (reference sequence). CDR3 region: CASSATGGRYTGELFF. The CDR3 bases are TGTGCCAGCAGCGCCACAGGGGGCCGGTACACCGGGGAGCTGTTTTTT.

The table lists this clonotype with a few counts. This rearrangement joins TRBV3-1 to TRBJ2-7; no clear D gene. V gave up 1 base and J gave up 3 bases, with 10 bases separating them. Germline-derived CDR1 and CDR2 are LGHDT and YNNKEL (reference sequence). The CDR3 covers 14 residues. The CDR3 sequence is CASSQVYILYEQYF. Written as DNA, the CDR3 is TGTGCCAGCAGCCAAGTTTACATACTCTACGAGCAGTACTTC.

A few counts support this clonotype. Here the CDR3 DNA reads TGCGCCAGCAGCTTGGAGCTAGCTGGGGCCAACGTCCTGACTTTC. Protein product: CASSLELAGANVLTF. This sequence joins TRBV5-1 and TRBJ2-6; D ambiguous. This CDR3 spans 15 amino acids. The germline V gene encodes CDR1 SGHRS and CDR2 YFSETQ. The V end was cut by 0 bases, the J end by 2 bases, with 6 bases between.

The CDR3 region has the DNA TGCGCCACCGCAAACAGGGTTGGGGAGACCCAGTACTTC. Encoded protein: CATANRVGETQYF. V usage is TRBV5-1 and J usage is TRBJ2-5; D possibly corresponds to TRBD1 (6 bases). Germline values: CDR1 SGHRS, CDR2 YFSETQ. This CDR3 contains 13 residues. The V gene lost 9 bases and the J gene lost 5 bases, with 17 bases spanning the gap.

In nucleotides, the CDR3 is TGTGCCAGCAGTTTAAGGTTCCCGGGGGGCAATGAGCAGTTCTTC. Amino acids: CASSLRFPGGNEQFF. This chain links TRBV12-3 or TRBV12-4 with TRBJ2-1, with TRBD2 matching over 7 bases. Losses at the gene ends were 2 bases for V and 6 bases for J; bases not matched to a gene: 7. This CDR3 is built from 15 residues.

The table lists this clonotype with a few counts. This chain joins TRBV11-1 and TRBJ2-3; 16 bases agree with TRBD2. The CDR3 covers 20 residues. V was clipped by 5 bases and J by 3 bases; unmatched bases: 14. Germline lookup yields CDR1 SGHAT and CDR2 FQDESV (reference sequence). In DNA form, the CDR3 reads TGTGCCAGCAGCCCCCGCGGGACTAGCGGGGGGGCCTGGGTTACAGATACGCAGTATTTT. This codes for CASSPRGTSGGAWVTDTQYF.

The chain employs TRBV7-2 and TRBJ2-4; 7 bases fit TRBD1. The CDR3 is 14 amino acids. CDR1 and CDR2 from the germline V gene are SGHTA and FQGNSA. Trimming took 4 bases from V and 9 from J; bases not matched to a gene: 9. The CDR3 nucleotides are TGTGCCAGCAGCTCCAGACAGGGTGGGGGCATTCAGTACTTC. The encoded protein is CASSSRQGGGIQYF. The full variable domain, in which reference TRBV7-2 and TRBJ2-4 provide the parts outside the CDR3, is GAGVSQSPSNKVTEKGKDVELRCDPISGHTALYWYRQSLGQGLEFLIYFQGNSAPDKSGLPSDRFSAERTGGSVSTLTIQRTQQEDSAVYLCASSSRQGGGIQYFGAGTRLSVL.

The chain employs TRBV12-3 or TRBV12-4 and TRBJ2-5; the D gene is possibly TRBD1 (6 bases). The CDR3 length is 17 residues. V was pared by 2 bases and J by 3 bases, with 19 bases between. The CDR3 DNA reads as TGTGCCAGCAGTTTATCACCTCTGGGGGCGGTAGAAGAGACCCAGTACTTC. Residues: CASSLSPLGAVEETQYF.

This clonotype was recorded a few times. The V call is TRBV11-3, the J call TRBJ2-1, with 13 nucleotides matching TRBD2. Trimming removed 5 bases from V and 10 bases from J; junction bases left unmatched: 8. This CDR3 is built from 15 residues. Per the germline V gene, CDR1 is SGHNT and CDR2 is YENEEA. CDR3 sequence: CASSKAGLAGVEQFF. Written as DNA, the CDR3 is TGTGCCAGCAGCAAAGCTGGACTAGCGGGAGTCGAGCAGTTCTTC. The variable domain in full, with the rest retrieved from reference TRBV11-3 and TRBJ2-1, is EAGVVQSPRYKIIEKKQPVAFWCNPISGHNTLYWYLQNLGQGPELLIRYENEEAVDDSQLPKDRFSAERLKGVDSTLKIQPAELGDSAVYLCASSKAGLAGVEQFFGPGTRLTVL.

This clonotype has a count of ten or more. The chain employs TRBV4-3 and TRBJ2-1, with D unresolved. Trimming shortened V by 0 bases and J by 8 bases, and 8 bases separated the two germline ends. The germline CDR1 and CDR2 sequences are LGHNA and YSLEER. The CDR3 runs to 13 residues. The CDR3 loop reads CASSQERPDEQFF. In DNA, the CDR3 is TGCGCCAGCAGCCAAGAAAGACCCGATGAGCAGTTCTTC.

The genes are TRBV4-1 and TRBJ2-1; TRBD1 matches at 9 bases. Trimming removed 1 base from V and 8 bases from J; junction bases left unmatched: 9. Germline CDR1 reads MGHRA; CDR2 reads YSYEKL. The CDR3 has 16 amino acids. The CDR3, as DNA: TGCGCCAGCAGCCAAGGGGGACAGGGAAGGTTGCATGAGCAGTTCTTC. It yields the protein CASSQGGQGRLHEQFF.

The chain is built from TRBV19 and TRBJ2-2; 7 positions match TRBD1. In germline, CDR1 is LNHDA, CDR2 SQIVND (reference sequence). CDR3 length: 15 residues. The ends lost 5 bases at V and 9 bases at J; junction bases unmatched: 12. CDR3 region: CASSGDRAGARELFF. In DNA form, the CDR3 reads TGTGCCAGTAGTGGAGACAGGGCCGGGGCCCGGGAGCTGTTTTTT.

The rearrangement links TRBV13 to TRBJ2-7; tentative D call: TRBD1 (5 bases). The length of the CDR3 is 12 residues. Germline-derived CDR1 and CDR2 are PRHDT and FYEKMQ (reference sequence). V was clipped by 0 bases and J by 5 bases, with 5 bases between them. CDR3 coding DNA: TGTGCCAGCAGCTTAGGGACAGACGAGCAGTACTTC. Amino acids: CASSLGTDEQYF. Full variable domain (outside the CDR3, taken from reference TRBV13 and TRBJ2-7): AAGVIQSPRHLIKEKRETATLKCYPIPRHDTVYWYQQGPGQDPQFLISFYEKMQSDKGSIPDRFSAQQFSDYHSELNMSSLELGDSALYFCASSLGTDEQYFGPGTRLTVT.

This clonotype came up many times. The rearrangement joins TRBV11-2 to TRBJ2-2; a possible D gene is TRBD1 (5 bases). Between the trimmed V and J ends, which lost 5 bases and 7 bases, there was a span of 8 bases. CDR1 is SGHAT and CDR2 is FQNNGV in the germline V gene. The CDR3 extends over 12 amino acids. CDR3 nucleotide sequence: TGTGCCAGCAGCATAGGGGTCGGGGAGCTGTTTTTT. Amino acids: CASSIGVGELFF.

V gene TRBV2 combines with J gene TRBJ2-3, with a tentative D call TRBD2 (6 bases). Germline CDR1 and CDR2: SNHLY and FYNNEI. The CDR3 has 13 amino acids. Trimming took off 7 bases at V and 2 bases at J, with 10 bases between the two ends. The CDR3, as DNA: TGTGCCAGCAAGGGCGGGACCACAGATACGCAGTATTTT. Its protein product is CASKGGTTDTQYF. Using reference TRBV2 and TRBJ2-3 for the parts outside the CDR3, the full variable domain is EPEVTQTPSHQVTQMGQEVILRCVPISNHLYFYWYRQILGQKVEFLVSFYNNEISEKSEIFDDQFSVERPDGSNFTLKIRSTKLEDSAMYFCASKGGTTDTQYFGPGTRLTVL.

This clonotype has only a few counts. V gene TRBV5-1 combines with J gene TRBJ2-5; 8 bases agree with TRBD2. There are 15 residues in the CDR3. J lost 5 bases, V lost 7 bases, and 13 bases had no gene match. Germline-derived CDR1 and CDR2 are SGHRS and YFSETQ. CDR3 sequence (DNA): TGCGCCAGCTCACGTCGGGGGGGTAGTTCGGAGACCCAGTACTTC. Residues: CASSRRGGSSETQYF.

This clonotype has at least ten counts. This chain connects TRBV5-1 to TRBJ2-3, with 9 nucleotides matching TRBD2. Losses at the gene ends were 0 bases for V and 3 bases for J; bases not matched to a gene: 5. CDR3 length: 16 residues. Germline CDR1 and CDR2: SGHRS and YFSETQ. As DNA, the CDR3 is TGCGCCAGCAGCTTGGAGGTAGCGGGAGAGACAGATACGCAGTATTTT. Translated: CASSLEVAGETDTQYF.

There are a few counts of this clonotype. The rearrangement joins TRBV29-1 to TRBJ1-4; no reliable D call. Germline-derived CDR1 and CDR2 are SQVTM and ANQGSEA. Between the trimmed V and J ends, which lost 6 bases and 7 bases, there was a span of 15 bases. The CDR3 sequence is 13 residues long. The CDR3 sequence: CSVRGSMIEKLFF. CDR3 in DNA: TGCAGCGTGAGAGGCAGTATGATTGAAAAACTGTTTTTT.

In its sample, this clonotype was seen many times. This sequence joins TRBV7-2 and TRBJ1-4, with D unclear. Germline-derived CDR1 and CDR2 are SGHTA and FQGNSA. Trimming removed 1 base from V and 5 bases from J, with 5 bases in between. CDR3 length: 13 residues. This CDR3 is CASSLGGNEKLFF. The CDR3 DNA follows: TGTGCCAGCAGCTTAGGGGGAAATGAAAAACTGTTTTTT.

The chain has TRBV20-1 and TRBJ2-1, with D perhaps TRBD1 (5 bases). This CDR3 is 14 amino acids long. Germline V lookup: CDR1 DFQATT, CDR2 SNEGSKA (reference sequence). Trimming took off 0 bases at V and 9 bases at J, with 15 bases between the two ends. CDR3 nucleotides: TGCAGTGCTAGAGATGCAGGGATTAATACTGAGCAGTTCTTC. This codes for CSARDAGINTEQFF.

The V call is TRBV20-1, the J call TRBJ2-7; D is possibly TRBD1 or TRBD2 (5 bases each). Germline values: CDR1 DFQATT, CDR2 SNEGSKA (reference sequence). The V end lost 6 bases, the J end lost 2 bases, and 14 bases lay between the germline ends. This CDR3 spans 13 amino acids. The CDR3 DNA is TGCAGTGCGTCTCCCGGGACCCCCTACGAGCAGTACTTC. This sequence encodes CSASPGTPYEQYF.

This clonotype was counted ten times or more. The CDR3 sequence is CASSLRPESGNTIYF. CDR3 in DNA: TGCGCCAGCAGCTTGCGCCCGGAGTCTGGAAACACCATATATTTT. V usage is TRBV5-1 and J usage is TRBJ1-3, with D uncertain. V was cut by 1 base and J by 1 base, with 9 bases left in between. The CDR3 is 15 residues long. Germline values: CDR1 SGHRS, CDR2 YFSETQ. Based on the CDR3 plus reference TRBV5-1 and TRBJ1-3, the full variable domain is KAGVTQTPRYLIKTRGQQVTLSCSPISGHRSVSWYQQTPGQGLQFLFEYFSETQRNKGNFPGRFSGRQFSNSRSEMNVSTLELGDSALYLCASSLRPESGNTIYFGEGSWLTVV.

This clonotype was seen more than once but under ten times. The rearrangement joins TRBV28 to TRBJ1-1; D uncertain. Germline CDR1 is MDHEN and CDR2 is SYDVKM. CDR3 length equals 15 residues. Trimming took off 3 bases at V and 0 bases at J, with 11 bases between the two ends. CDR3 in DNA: TGTGCCAGCAGTTTGGCAGGTTTAATGAACACTGAAGCTTTCTTT. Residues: CASSLAGLMNTEAFF.

The CDR3 here is CATSSPTGANTEAFF. In DNA, the CDR3 is TGTGCCACCAGCTCCCCGACAGGAGCGAACACTGAAGCTTTCTTT. V is TRBV15 and J is TRBJ1-1, with TRBD1 as a possible D gene (6 bases). V was shortened by 5 bases and J by 1 base, with 14 bases between the two germline ends. This CDR3 is built from 15 residues. Germline lookup yields CDR1 LNHNV and CDR2 YYDKDF (reference sequence).